What follows is one T cell receptor (beta chain) and its context. V was cut by 3 bases and J by 2 bases, with 11 bases left in between. The CDR3 totals 14 residues. CDR1 and CDR2 (germline): LNHDA, SQIVND (reference sequence). The method was immunoSEQ multiplex PCR; TCRdb's version includes in-frame clones alone and lacks a portion of them. The profile covers hundreds of thousands of clones, with roughly 91% appearing a single time and roughly 5% taken by the ten largest. Treatment of the sample: roughly 20 received Ad26.COV2.S at low or high dose, single or two shots; 5 received placebo; per-sample allocation not given. All samples were drawn on day 63, counting from the first vaccine or placebo injection. The sample belongs to a study of Ad26.COV2.S vaccination and SARS-CoV-2 variants.

This chain links TRBV19 with TRBJ2-7, with D possibly TRBD1 on 6 matching bases. The sequence was obtained from a person between 18 and 59 years old who received the Ad26.COV2.S COVID-19 vaccine or a placebo. The sample consisted of peripheral blood, taken in a trial of Ad26.COV2.S vaccine versus placebo. CDR3 residues: CASSMSRGTYEQYF. In DNA, the CDR3 is TGTGCCAGTAGTATGTCCAGGGGAACCTACGAGCAGTACTTC.